These T cell receptor beta chains were read from a single sample in a study of Graves' ophthalmopathy and Graves' hyperthyroidism. TCRdb reanalysed the multiplex PCR reads using MiXCR and keeps one entry per CDR3 protein. The repertoire has around 51,000 distinct CDR3 sequences, about 50% of them found once; the top ten carry roughly 21%. The sequencing input was peripheral blood. These receptors originate from an adult man with Graves' ophthalmopathy. CDR3s include the opening cysteine and the closing phenylalanine or tryptophan. D genes are given only for firm matches. Expanded clones are given a class, and other clones once, few, many or no size at all.

D gene: TRBD1
CDR3 length: 19
J gene: TRBJ2-4
V gene: TRBV19
clone size: many
CDR3 protein: CASSTGTGRPQVAKNIQYF
CDR3 DNA: TGTGCCAGTAGTACGGGGACAGGGCGACCCCAGGTAGCCAAAAACATTCAGTACTTC

D gene: TRBD2
CDR3 length: 16
J gene: TRBJ2-1
V gene: TRBV20-1
clone size: NA
CDR3 protein: CSARVFLSGRGNEQFF
CDR3 DNA: TGCAGTGCTAGGGTGTTCCTTAGCGGGAGGGGCAATGAGCAGTTCTTC

D gene: NA
CDR3 length: 16
J gene: TRBJ2-1
V gene: TRBV9
clone size: NA
CDR3 protein: CASSVGTQKSYNEQFF
CDR3 DNA: TGTGCCAGCAGCGTAGGGACCCAAAAAAGCTACAATGAGCAGTTCTTC

D gene: NA
CDR3 length: 12
J gene: TRBJ1-6
V gene: TRBV30
clone size: many
CDR3 protein: CAWRRTSGPLHF
CDR3 DNA: TGTGCCTGGAGACGGACAAGTGGTCCCCTCCACTTT

D gene: TRBD1
CDR3 length: 18
J gene: TRBJ1-1
V gene: TRBV10-3
clone size: NA
CDR3 protein: CAISVEGTGGAMNTEAFF
CDR3 DNA: TGTGCCATCAGTGTTGAGGGGACAGGGGGCGCGATGAACACTGAAGCTTTCTTT

D gene: NA
CDR3 length: 14
J gene: TRBJ2-1
V gene: TRBV28
clone size: many
CDR3 protein: CASSPDVEGREQFF
CDR3 DNA: TGTGCCAGCAGTCCCGATGTTGAGGGGCGAGAGCAGTTCTTC

D gene: NA
CDR3 length: 13
J gene: TRBJ2-2
V gene: TRBV10-3
clone size: many
CDR3 protein: CAISDRLAGELFF
CDR3 DNA: TGTGCCATCAGTGACCGGCTAGCCGGGGAGCTGTTTTTT

D gene: TRBD2
CDR3 length: 15
J gene: TRBJ2-3
V gene: TRBV2
clone size: NA
CDR3 protein: CASSELAGSDGEQYF
CDR3 DNA: TGTGCCAGCAGTGAACTAGCGGGATCGGATGGTGAGCAGTATTTT

D gene: TRBD2
CDR3 length: 14
J gene: TRBJ2-3
V gene: TRBV20-1
clone size: many
CDR3 protein: CSALTSGGTDTQYF
CDR3 DNA: TGCAGTGCTTTGACTAGCGGGGGGACAGATACGCAGTATTTT

D gene: NA
CDR3 length: 15
J gene: TRBJ1-2
V gene: TRBV14
clone size: many
CDR3 protein: CASSQGWGGYYGYTF
CDR3 DNA: TGTGCCAGCAGCCAGGGGTGGGGCGGCTACTATGGCTACACCTTC

D gene: NA
CDR3 length: 16
J gene: TRBJ2-1
V gene: TRBV6-1
clone size: many
CDR3 protein: CASSEEGRGGYNEQFF
CDR3 DNA: TGTGCCAGCAGTGAAGAGGGGCGGGGCGGCTACAATGAGCAGTTCTTC

D gene: NA
CDR3 length: 14
J gene: TRBJ1-4
V gene: TRBV10-2
clone size: NA
CDR3 protein: CASSESQGSEKLFF
CDR3 DNA: TGCGCCAGCAGTGAGTCACAGGGCAGCGAGAAACTGTTTTTT

D gene: NA
CDR3 length: 15
J gene: TRBJ2-3
V gene: TRBV7-9
clone size: many
CDR3 protein: CASSVNRASTDTQYF
CDR3 DNA: TGTGCCAGCAGCGTAAACAGAGCTAGCACAGATACGCAGTATTTT

D gene: TRBD1
CDR3 length: 15
J gene: TRBJ2-5
V gene: TRBV7-2
clone size: NA
CDR3 protein: CASSYAGTGRETQYF
CDR3 DNA: TGTGCCAGCAGCTACGCCGGGACAGGGAGAGAGACCCAGTACTTC